Detailed here is one TCR beta chain. The antigen is undetermined. Trimming removed 8 bases from V and 3 bases from J, with 11 bases in between. This CDR3 comprises 12 residues. Germline CDR1 is MDHEN and CDR2 is SYDVKM. This nonspecific control used anti-CD3/anti-CD28 bead stimulation of CD4+ T cells. CD4+ T cells upregulating both CD40 ligand and CD69 were sorted as responding cells. The libraries were made with immunoSEQ version 4 in survey mode. The table came from immunoSEQ multiplex PCR; TCRdb's copy has only in-frame clones and leaves some out. This table holds about 45,000 clones, just under 90% found once. The source of the sample is a study of persistence of HIV-infected CD4 T cells.

The receptor was isolated from an adult woman with HIV who was CMV-seropositive. The chain employs TRBV28 and TRBJ2-7, with D perhaps TRBD2 (5 bases). The sequencing used CD4+ T cells sorted from PBMCs after 18-hour stimulation, collected from a patient who received antiretroviral therapy. DNA for the CDR3: TGTGCCAGCGGGCCACTAGTCTACGAGCAGTACTTC. The encoded protein is CASGPLVYEQYF.